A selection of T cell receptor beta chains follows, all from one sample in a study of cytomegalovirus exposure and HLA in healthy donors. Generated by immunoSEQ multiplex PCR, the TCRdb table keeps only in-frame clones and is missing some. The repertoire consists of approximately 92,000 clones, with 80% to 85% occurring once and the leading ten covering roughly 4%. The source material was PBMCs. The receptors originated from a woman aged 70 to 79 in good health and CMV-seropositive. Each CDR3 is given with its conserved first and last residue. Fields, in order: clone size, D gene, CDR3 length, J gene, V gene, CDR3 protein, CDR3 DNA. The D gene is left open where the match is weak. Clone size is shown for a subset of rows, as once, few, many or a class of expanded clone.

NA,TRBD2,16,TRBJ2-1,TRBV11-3,CASSSGLAGGGNEQFF,TGTGCCAGCAGCTCGGGACTAGCGGGAGGGGGCAATGAGCAGTTCTTC
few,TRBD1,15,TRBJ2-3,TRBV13,CASSRQGVQEDTQYF,TGTGCCAGCAGCCGACAGGGGGTTCAAGAAGATACGCAGTATTTT
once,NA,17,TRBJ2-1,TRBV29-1,CSVVAGATSFSYNEQFF,TGCAGCGTTGTGGCAGGGGCCACTTCTTTCTCCTACAATGAGCAGTTCTTC
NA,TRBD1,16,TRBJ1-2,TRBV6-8,CASSKPLPGQGLGYTF,TGTGCCAGCAGTAAACCGCTACCGGGACAGGGGCTTGGCTACACCTTC
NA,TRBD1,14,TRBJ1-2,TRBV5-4,CASSRGQGDYGYTF,TGTGCCAGCAGCAGAGGACAGGGTGACTATGGCTACACCTTC
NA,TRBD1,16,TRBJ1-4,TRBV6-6,CASLKMGDRVNEKLFF,TGTGCCAGCCTAAAAATGGGGGACAGGGTTAATGAAAAACTGTTTTTT
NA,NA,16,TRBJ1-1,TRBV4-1,CASSQEIGGRGTEAFF,TGCGCCAGCAGCCAAGAAATAGGGGGTAGAGGCACTGAAGCTTTCTTT
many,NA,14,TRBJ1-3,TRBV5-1,CASSLRSSGNTIYF,TGCGCCAGCAGCTTGAGGAGCTCTGGAAACACCATATATTTT
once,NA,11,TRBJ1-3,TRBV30,CAWRESHTIYF,TGTGCCTGGAGGGAGTCTCACACCATATATTTT
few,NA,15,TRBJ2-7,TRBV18,CASSPPSGRAYEQYF,TGTGCCAGCTCACCACCGTCGGGCAGGGCCTACGAGCAGTACTTC
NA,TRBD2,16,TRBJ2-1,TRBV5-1,CASSETSGRELNEQFF,TGCGCCAGCAGCGAGACTAGCGGAAGGGAGTTGAATGAGCAGTTCTTC
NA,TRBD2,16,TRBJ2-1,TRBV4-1,CASSQIGTSAHNEQFF,TGCGCCAGCAGCCAAATAGGGACTAGCGCCCACAATGAGCAGTTCTTC
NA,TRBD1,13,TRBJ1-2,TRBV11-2,CASSLVRGQGYTF,TGTGCCAGCAGCTTAGTAAGGGGGCAAGGCTACACCTTC
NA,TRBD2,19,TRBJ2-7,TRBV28,CASSSAGTSGRGLVGKQYF,TGTGCCAGCAGTTCCGCCGGGACTAGCGGGAGGGGGTTAGTCGGTAAGCAGTACTTC
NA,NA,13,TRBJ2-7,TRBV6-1,CASSGGESYEQYF,TGTGCCAGCAGTGGGGGGGAATCCTACGAGCAGTACTTC
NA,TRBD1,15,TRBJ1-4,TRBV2,CASSMDRASWEKLFF,TGTGCCAGCAGTATGGACAGGGCTTCTTGGGAAAAACTGTTTTTT
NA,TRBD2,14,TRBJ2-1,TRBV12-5,CASGSERGYNEQFF,TGTGCTAGTGGTTCCGAGCGGGGGTACAATGAGCAGTTCTTC
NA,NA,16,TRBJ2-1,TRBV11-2,CASSLVWQAGDNEQFF,TGTGCCAGCAGCTTAGTGTGGCAGGCAGGCGACAATGAGCAGTTCTTC
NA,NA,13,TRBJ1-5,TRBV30,CAWSESSNQPQHF,TGTGCCTGGAGTGAGAGTAGCAATCAGCCCCAGCATTTT
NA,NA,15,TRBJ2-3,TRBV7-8,CASSSNGQTTDTQYF,TGTGCCAGCAGCTCAAATGGACAGACCACAGATACGCAGTATTTT
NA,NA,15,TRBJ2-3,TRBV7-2,CASSLGGGYTDTQYF,TGTGCCAGCAGCCTAGGGGGGGGGTACACAGATACGCAGTATTTT
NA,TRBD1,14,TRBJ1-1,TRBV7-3,CASSQQGRNTEAFF,TGTGCCAGCAGTCAACAGGGGAGGAACACTGAAGCTTTCTTT
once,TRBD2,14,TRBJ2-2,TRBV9,CASSERENTGELFF,TGTGCCAGCAGCGAGCGGGAGAACACCGGGGAGCTGTTTTTT
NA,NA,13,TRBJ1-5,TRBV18,CASSSDGGQPQHF,TGTGCCAGCTCATCAGACGGGGGACAGCCCCAGCATTTT
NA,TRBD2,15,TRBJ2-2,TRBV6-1,CARGPGRERGGELFF,TGTGCCAGAGGCCCAGGGAGGGAACGGGGCGGGGAGCTGTTTTTT
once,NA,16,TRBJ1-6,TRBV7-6,CASSPQAAGSNSPLHF,TGTGCCAGCAGCCCCCAAGCCGCCGGTAGTAATTCACCCCTCCACTTT
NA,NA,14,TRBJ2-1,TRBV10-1,CASSAATVPYEQFF,TGCGCCAGCAGTGCCGCGACAGTTCCGTATGAGCAGTTCTTC
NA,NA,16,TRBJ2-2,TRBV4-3,CASSQDIAAGGGELFF,TGCGCCAGCAGCCAAGATATCGCGGCCGGAGGCGGGGAGCTGTTTTTT
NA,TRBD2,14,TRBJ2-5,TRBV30,CAWSVPGLAATQYF,TGTGCCTGGAGTGTACCAGGACTAGCGGCGACCCAGTACTTC
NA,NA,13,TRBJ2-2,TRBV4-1,CASSQDPLGELFF,TGCGCCAGCAGCCAAGATCCACTCGGGGAGCTGTTTTTT
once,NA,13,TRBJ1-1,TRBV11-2,CASSLSMNTEAFF,TGTGCCAGCAGCTTATCCATGAACACTGAAGCTTTCTTT
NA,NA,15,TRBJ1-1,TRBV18,CASSPPGGGPTEAFF,TGTGCCAGCTCACCACCGGGGGGGGGACCGACTGAAGCTTTCTTT
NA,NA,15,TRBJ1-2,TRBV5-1,CASSSQTGLNYGYTF,TGCGCCAGCAGCTCGCAGACAGGACTTAACTATGGCTACACCTTC
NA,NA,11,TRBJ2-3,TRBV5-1,CASSGADTQYF,TGCGCCAGCAGTGGGGCCGATACGCAGTATTTT
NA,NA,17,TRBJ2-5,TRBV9,CASSPRRVLDPQETQYF,TGTGCCAGCAGCCCGCGACGTGTACTAGACCCCCAAGAGACCCAGTACTTC
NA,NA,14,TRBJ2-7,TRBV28,CASLGPYGFYEQYF,TGTGCCAGTTTGGGGCCTTATGGATTCTACGAGCAGTACTTC
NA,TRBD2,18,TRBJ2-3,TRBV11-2,CASSLVPGLAGGTDTQYF,TGTGCCAGCAGCTTAGTCCCAGGACTAGCGGGAGGCACAGATACGCAGTATTTT
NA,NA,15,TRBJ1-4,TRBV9,CASSVGVQQREKLFF,TGTGCCAGCAGCGTAGGAGTCCAACAGCGGGAAAAACTGTTTTTT
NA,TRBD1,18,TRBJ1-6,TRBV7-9,CASSSLGGGQGLDSPLHF,TGTGCCAGCAGCTCCCTGGGGGGTGGACAGGGTTTGGATTCACCCCTCCACTTT
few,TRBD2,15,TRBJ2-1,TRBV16,CASSQEAGVYNEQFF,TGTGCCAGCAGCCAAGAAGCGGGAGTTTACAATGAGCAGTTCTTC
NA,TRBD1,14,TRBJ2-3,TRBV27,CASTPDRGLDTQYF,TGTGCCAGCACCCCGGACAGGGGATTGGATACGCAGTATTTT
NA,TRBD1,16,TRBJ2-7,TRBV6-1,CASSEALSDRGYEQYF,TGTGCCAGCAGTGAAGCGCTCTCTGACAGGGGGTACGAGCAGTACTTC
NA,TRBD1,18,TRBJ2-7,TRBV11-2,CASSLAIRTGPKSYEQYF,TGTGCCAGCAGCTTAGCGATAAGGACAGGCCCGAAATCCTACGAGCAGTACTTC
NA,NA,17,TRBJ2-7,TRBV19,CASSPPRTGKFYHEQYF,TGTGCCAGTAGCCCACCACGAACAGGGAAGTTCTACCACGAGCAGTACTTC
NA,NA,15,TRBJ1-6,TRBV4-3,CASSQDHWGDSPLHF,TGCGCCAGCAGCCAAGATCATTGGGGAGATTCACCCCTCCACTTT
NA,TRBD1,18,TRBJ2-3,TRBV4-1,CASSLREGGQGRTDTQYF,TGCGCCAGCAGCCTTCGGGAAGGGGGACAGGGGAGAACAGATACGCAGTATTTT
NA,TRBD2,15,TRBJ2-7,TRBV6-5,CASSRTSGRNGEQYF,TGTGCCAGCAGCAGGACTAGCGGGAGAAATGGCGAGCAGTACTTC
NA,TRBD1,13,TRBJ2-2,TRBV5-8,CASSRQGIGELFF,TGTGCCAGCAGCCGACAGGGCATCGGGGAGCTGTTTTTT
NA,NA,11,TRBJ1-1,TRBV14,CATDKNTEAFF,TGTGCCACAGACAAGAACACTGAAGCTTTCTTT
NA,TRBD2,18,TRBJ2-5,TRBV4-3,CASSQDGTSGRGQETQYF,TGCGCCAGCAGCCAAGACGGGACTAGCGGGAGGGGGCAAGAGACCCAGTACTTC
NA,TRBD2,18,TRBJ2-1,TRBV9,CASSPGLAGGVGHNEQFF,TGTGCCAGCAGCCCGGGACTAGCGGGAGGGGTCGGCCACAATGAGCAGTTCTTC
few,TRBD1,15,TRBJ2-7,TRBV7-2,CASSIQTGGASEQYF,TGTGCCAGCAGCATACAGACAGGGGGCGCCTCCGAGCAGTACTTC
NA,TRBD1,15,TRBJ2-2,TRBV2,CASSGTGRNTGELFF,TGTGCCAGCAGCGGGACAGGGCGGAACACCGGGGAGCTGTTTTTT
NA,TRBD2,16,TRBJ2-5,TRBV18,CASSLNSGLAGETQYF,TGTGCCAGCTCACTAAACTCGGGACTAGCAGGGGAGACCCAGTACTTC